The clone carrying this TCR beta chain was seen a single time. The record originates from a study of CD8+ T cells in alopecia areata. Extracted RNA was reverse transcribed into cDNA, the sequencing template. TCRdb keeps only in-frame clones here, not all; method: immunoSEQ multiplex PCR. The sample lists around 69,000 clones; approximately 64% were seen once. With 5 bases clipped from V and 1 base from J, the junction kept 9 bases outside the gene matches. The germline V gene encodes CDR1 MDHEN and CDR2 SYDVKM. CDR3 length: 17 amino acids. The rearrangement joins TRBV28 to TRBJ2-5; TRBD2 matches 11 bases. The TCR was taken from a human donor with alopecia areata. This specimen consisted of CD8+ T cells sorted from blood, obtained at week 0. The CDR3 DNA reads TGTGCCAGCAGTCTCTACACGGGACTAGCGGTCCAAGAGACCCAGTACTTC. Protein: CASSLYTGLAVQETQYF.